The 32 T cell receptor beta chains presented below share a single source sample, sequenced in a study of shared clonotypes between healthy human individuals. This table comes from immunoSEQ multiplex PCR, and its TCRdb copy is limited to in-frame clones, with some not included. The sample contains about 100,000 clones, less than 60% of which appear only once. Sequenced input: PBMCs. These receptors all come from a woman in her thirties or forties in good health. Some clones in this sample may be carry-over from other donors' samples.

The chain employs TRBV5-1 and TRBJ2-7, with TRBD1 matching over 11 bases. This CDR3 has 14 residues. V trimming: 4 bases; J trimming: 5 bases; junction bases outside the gene matches: 5. CDR1 SGHRS and CDR2 YFSETQ come from the germline V gene. As DNA, the CDR3 is TGCGCCAGCAGCCCTCGGACAGGGGGCGACGAGCAGTACTTC. Translation: CASSPRTGGDEQYF.

The rearrangement links TRBV15 to TRBJ2-1; D is unresolved. V gave up 8 bases and J gave up 4 bases, with 15 bases separating them. The germline V gene encodes CDR1 LNHNV and CDR2 YYDKDF (reference sequence). The CDR3 has 14 amino acids. The CDR3 here is CATGRSSKYNEQFF. The CDR3 bases are TGTGCCACCGGGCGCTCGAGCAAATACAATGAGCAGTTCTTC.

This clone was seen more than once but under ten times. This chain uses TRBV15 with TRBJ2-1; D perhaps matches TRBD2 (5 bases). CDR1 LNHNV and CDR2 YYDKDF come from the germline V gene (reference sequence). Trimming left V 0 bases short and J 8 bases short, with 14 bases between. The CDR3 consists of 15 residues. DNA of the CDR3: TGTGCCACCAGCAGAGATCGGGTAGCGAGCGATGAGCAGTTCTTC. The encoded protein is CATSRDRVASDEQFF.

On this clone itself: Sequence at one end of the junction differs from germline and may be a read error. The genes are TRBV30 and TRBJ2-7; no firm D call. CDR1 is GTSNPN and CDR2 is SVGIG in the germline V gene (reference sequence). The CDR3 is 12 residues long. CDR3 in DNA: TGTGCCTGGAGTGTACATGAAAACGGGTTCAACTTC. This codes for CAWSVHENGFNF.

The chain is built from TRBV7-2 and TRBJ1-5; a possible D gene is TRBD1 (5 bases). Trimming pared 5 bases from V and 5 bases from J, leaving 16 bases between. This CDR3 region has 15 residues. The germline gives CDR1 SGHTA, CDR2 FQGNSA. The CDR3 DNA reads as TGTGCCAGCAGCCAAGATCAGGGAAGCCATCAGCCCCAGCATTTT. Amino acids: CASSQDQGSHQPQHF.

The chain joins TRBV5-1 to TRBJ2-1; 11 nucleotides match TRBD2. Germline lookup yields CDR1 SGHRS and CDR2 YFSETQ. Unmatched junction bases numbered 11, after V lost 4 bases and J lost 8 bases. The CDR3 loop spans 16 amino acids. The CDR3 sequence: CASSIQGTSGVDEQFF. CDR3 nucleotide sequence: TGCGCCAGCAGCATCCAGGGGACTAGCGGAGTGGATGAGCAGTTCTTC.

This clone was picked up a small number of times. The chain has TRBV6-6 and TRBJ2-5; D is ambiguous. Germline-derived CDR1 and CDR2 are MNHNY and SVGAGI (reference sequence). CDR3 length: 12 amino acids. V lost 5 bases and J lost 1, with 5 bases in between. In nucleotides, the CDR3 is TGTGCCAGCAGTACGACCCAAGAGACCCAGTACTTC. Translation: CASSTTQETQYF.

The gene calls are TRBV7-9 and TRBJ1-2; possibly TRBD1 for D (5 bases). CDR3 length equals 12 residues. The germline gives CDR1 SEHNR, CDR2 FQNEAQ (reference sequence). V lost 5 bases and J 8 bases, leaving 12 bases between the germline ends. DNA of the CDR3: TGTGCCAGCAGCCCCATTACAGGAGGCTACACCTTC. Translated: CASSPITGGYTF.

This chain links TRBV27 with TRBJ2-1, with 8 positions matching TRBD2. The CDR3 covers 16 residues. V dropped 1 base and J dropped 3; count of bases not matched to a gene: 5. From germline, CDR1 is MNHEY and CDR2 SMNVEV (reference sequence). For the CDR3, the DNA is TGTGCCAGCAGTTTATGGAGCAGCGGGGGCTACAATGAGCAGTTCTTC. Translated, it gives CASSLWSSGGYNEQFF.

This clone has only a few counts. Written as DNA, the CDR3 is TGTGCCAGCAGCCCCGAGGGGAGGGGAGGGCCGGGCGAGCAGTACTTC. It specifies CASSPEGRGGPGEQYF. The genes are TRBV7-2 and TRBJ2-7; 7 bases line up with TRBD2. With V trimmed by 5 bases and J by 6 bases, 16 bases remained unmatched. Germline V CDR1 and CDR2: SGHTA, FQGNSA. The CDR3 spans 16 residues.

There are a few counts of this clone. No conserved phenylalanine or tryptophan ends this CDR3, so it is likely a read error. The limits of the CDR3 on the DNA are not certain, so only TCRdb's listed CDR3 is given. This chain's CDR3 is CASSLAGTGHPPMPG. J is TRBJ1-2 and V is TRBV7-8; the D segment call TRBD1 is taken from the table without a DNA check. CDR1 and CDR2 (germline): SGHVS, FQNEAQ. Termini included, the CDR3 measures 15 amino acids.

This clone appeared a few times. The V call is TRBV5-4, the J call TRBJ2-3; TRBD2 aligns across 13 bases. CDR1 and CDR2 from the germline V gene are SGHNT and YYREEE (reference sequence). Trimming took 4 bases from V and 5 from J; bases not matched to a gene: 10. The CDR3 length is 17 residues. CDR3 residues: CASSRLGTSGMEDTQYF. The DNA of the CDR3 is TGTGCCAGCAGCCGCCTTGGGACTAGCGGGATGGAAGATACGCAGTATTTT.

The V and J genes are TRBV28 and TRBJ2-5, with 8 bases lining up with TRBD2. The assigned J gene may be wrong: the sequence end matches TRBJ2-7 better. Germline V CDR1 and CDR2: MDHEN, SYDVKM. CDR3 length: 16 amino acids. Here the CDR3 reads CASSLGVAGPSYEQYF. The CDR3 coding sequence is TGTGCCAGCAGTTTAGGGGTAGCGGGACCTTCCTACGAGCAGTACTTC.

This chain connects TRBV19 to TRBJ1-5; D possibly corresponds to TRBD1 (5 bases). This CDR3 contains 15 residues. V was trimmed by 4 bases and J by 8 bases, leaving 18 bases between them. Germline CDR1 and CDR2: LNHDA and SQIVND (reference sequence). As DNA, the CDR3 is TGTGCCAGTAGTACCCCGGGACTTGACGAGGAGCCCCAGCATTTT. It specifies CASSTPGLDEEPQHF.

This clone has a count of ten or more. The J gene is TRBJ1-2, the V gene TRBV28; no clear D gene. Looked up from germline, CDR1 is MDHEN and CDR2 is SYDVKM. CDR3 length equals 13 residues. V lost 6 bases and J 8 bases, leaving 16 bases between the germline ends. CDR3: CASSPLSGTGYTF. The CDR3 DNA sequence: TGTGCCAGCAGCCCCCTGAGTGGAACAGGCTACACCTTC.

This clone was seen at least ten times. The rearrangement joins TRBV28 to TRBJ2-7; TRBD2 is a possible D gene (5 bases). The CDR3 is 15 residues long. The V end was cut by 3 bases, the J end by 2 bases, with 14 bases between. CDR1 and CDR2 from the germline V gene are MDHEN and SYDVKM. The CDR3 reads CASSFISDSTYEQYF. The CDR3 region has the DNA TGTGCCAGCAGTTTTATATCGGACTCAACCTACGAGCAGTACTTC.

The chain combines TRBV10-2 with TRBJ2-3; D may be TRBD1 (6 bases). The CDR3 has 12 residues. The V gene lost 7 bases and the J gene lost 6 bases, with 11 bases spanning the gap. Germline V gene data show CDR1 as WSHSY and CDR2 as SAAADI. The CDR3 region is CASTERGDTQYF. The CDR3 DNA follows: TGCGCCAGCACCGAGAGGGGGGATACGCAGTATTTT.

In its sample, this clone was seen many times. The chain combines TRBV6-1 with TRBJ2-5; D gene uncertain. V lost 0 bases to trimming and J lost 5 bases, with 16 bases between them. The CDR3 spans 16 residues. CDR1 is MNHNS and CDR2 is SASEGT in the germline V gene. CDR3 nucleotides: TGTGCCAGCAGTGAAGCTCTCGGAAACCCAACGGAGACCCAGTACTTC. Its translation: CASSEALGNPTETQYF.

The rearrangement uses TRBV1 and TRBJ2-7; the table's D call TRBD2 went unverified against the DNA. TRBV1 is a pseudogene. This CDR3 comprises 13 residues. The DNA for the CDR3 is TGCACCAGCAGCCTTCGGGACTTGTGGGAGCAGTACTTC. Protein: CTSSLRDLWEQYF.

This chain joins TRBV7-2 and TRBJ2-1; 10 positions agree with TRBD2. The CDR3 totals 15 residues. V dropped 5 bases and J dropped 9; count of bases not matched to a gene: 10. The germline CDR1 and CDR2 sequences are SGHTA and FQGNSA. The CDR3 DNA reads as TGTGCCAGCAGCCAACGGGCAGCGGGAGGGCTTGAGCAGTTCTTC. It specifies CASSQRAAGGLEQFF.

This chain uses TRBV30 with TRBJ1-5, with D unclear. The CDR3 has 13 residues. Germline V lookup: CDR1 GTSNPN, CDR2 SVGIG (reference sequence). V gave up 7 bases and J gave up 2 bases, with 12 bases separating them. The CDR3 DNA follows: TGTGCCTTCGACCGGGGAGGCAATCAGCCCCAGCATTTT. As protein: CAFDRGGNQPQHF. The whole variable domain, filled in from reference TRBV30 and TRBJ1-5, reads SQTIHQWPATLVQPVGSPLSLECTVEGTSNPNLYWYRQAAGRGLQLLFYSVGIGQISSEVPQNLSASRPQDRQFILSSKKLLLSDSGFYLCAFDRGGNQPQHFGDGTRLSIL.

This chain connects TRBV6-5 to TRBJ1-5; 10 bases agree with TRBD1. V gave up 4 bases and J gave up 4 bases; unmatched junction bases: 4. Germline CDR1 is MNHEY and CDR2 is SVGAGI. The CDR3 totals 15 residues. As DNA, the CDR3 is TGTGCCAGCAGTTCCCGACAGGGGGCGAATCAGCCCCAGCATTTT. This sequence encodes CASSSRQGANQPQHF.

The V gene is TRBV27, the J gene TRBJ1-6; a possible D gene is TRBD1 (5 bases). Germline-derived CDR1 and CDR2 are MNHEY and SMNVEV (reference sequence). Trimming took 5 bases from V and 15 from J, leaving 23 bases between them. The CDR3 runs to 15 residues. The chain's CDR3 is CASSGSGGGRSFLHF. The CDR3 nucleotides are TGTGCCAGCAGTGGGTCCGGCGGGGGTCGGTCATTCCTCCACTTT.

This rearrangement joins TRBV5-4 to TRBJ2-7; a weak D match, TRBD2 (6 bases). The CDR3 covers 15 residues. Trimming took off 2 bases at V and 4 bases at J, with 16 bases between the two ends. Germline V CDR1 and CDR2: SGHNT, YYREEE (reference sequence). The CDR3 DNA sequence: TGTGCCAGCAGCTTCCCTTACGGGAGACGGTACGAGCAGTACTTC. Translating gives CASSFPYGRRYEQYF.

The chain has TRBV5-8 and TRBJ2-1; TRBD2 aligns across 16 bases. Germline values: CDR1 SGHTS, CDR2 YDEGEE. The CDR3 has 19 amino acids. J was trimmed by 7 bases and V by 3 bases; bases with no gene match: 13. In nucleotides, the CDR3 is TGTGCCAGCAGCTCCCCCGGGACTAGCGGGAGGGCCGCTACAAATGAGCAGTTCTTC. The encoded protein is CASSSPGTSGRAATNEQFF.

This clone was observed a handful of times. V gene TRBV7-2 combines with J gene TRBJ1-2; the D is unclear. V gave up 6 bases and J gave up 2 bases, with 10 bases separating them. This CDR3 has 13 amino acids. Germline lookup yields CDR1 SGHTA and CDR2 FQGNSA. The CDR3 loop is CASRGDSNYGYTF. Written as DNA, the CDR3 is TGTGCCAGCAGGGGCGACTCCAACTATGGCTACACCTTC.

The chain employs TRBV4-3 and TRBJ1-4; 10 nucleotides line up with TRBD1. V trimming: 2 bases; J trimming: 8 bases; junction bases outside the gene matches: 8. The germline V gene has CDR1 LGHNA and CDR2 YSLEER. This CDR3 contains 16 residues. The CDR3: CASSQTLGTGDEKLFF. Here the CDR3 DNA reads TGCGCCAGCAGCCAAACCCTTGGGACAGGGGACGAAAAACTGTTTTTT.

Turning to this clone: A far larger clone is only one base removed, so a read error is likely. The rearrangement joins TRBV19 to TRBJ2-7; 8 nucleotides agree with TRBD2. This CDR3 contains 14 residues. Germline CDR1 reads LNHDA; CDR2 reads SQIVND (reference sequence). The CDR3 bases are TGTGCCAGTAGTCCAGGACTAGCCGCCTACGAGCAGCACTTC. Translation gives CASSPGLAAYEQHF.

Comments on this clone: A much larger clone lies one base from this, so it may be a read error. This chain links TRBV7-2 with TRBJ2-7; 7 bases agree with TRBD2. V was pared by 5 bases and J by 2 bases, with 3 bases of the junction left unmatched. This CDR3 region has 13 residues. Germline lookup yields CDR1 SGHTA and CDR2 FQGNSA. The CDR3 reads CASSPGLTYEQYF. CDR3 sequence (DNA): TGTGCCAGCAGCCCGGGACTAACCTACGAGCAGTACTTC.

This clone was seen only a few times. The J gene is TRBJ2-7, the V gene TRBV6-6, with D possibly TRBD2 on 5 matching bases. V lost 2 bases to trimming and J lost 6 bases, with 5 bases between them. The CDR3 is 11 amino acids. CDR1 and CDR2 (germline): MNHNY, SVGAGI (reference sequence). DNA of the CDR3: TGTGCCAGCAGTTACCGGGGCGAGCAGTACTTC. Translating it yields CASSYRGEQYF.

The chain couples TRBV4-1 to TRBJ1-3; D not resolved. Germline V gives CDR1 MGHRA, CDR2 YSYEKL. The CDR3 has 16 amino acids. Trimming took off 0 bases at V and 0 bases at J, with 9 bases between the two ends. The CDR3: CASSQEKSVSGNTIYF. In DNA form, the CDR3 reads TGCGCCAGCAGCCAAGAAAAGTCGGTCTCTGGAAACACCATATATTTT.

This clone was seen a few times. The chain couples TRBV6-6 to TRBJ1-2; weak D call: TRBD1 (5 bases). CDR1 and CDR2 from the germline V gene are MNHNY and SVGAGI (reference sequence). This CDR3 contains 13 residues. Trimming pared 6 bases from V and 1 base from J, leaving 9 bases between. This CDR3 reads CASRTTDNYGYTF. Here the CDR3 DNA reads TGTGCCAGCAGGACGACAGATAACTATGGCTACACCTTC.